Listed below are T cell receptor beta chains from one sample, sequenced in a study of shared clonotypes between healthy human individuals. Libraries were prepared by immunoSEQ multiplex PCR; TCRdb keeps only in-frame clonotypes and omits some of them. The table shows about 1.1 million clones, with 60% to 85% occurring only once. The sample was memory CD4+ T cells from PBMCs. The receptors come from a man aged 18 to 35 in good health. Some clones in this sample may be carry-over from other donors' samples. The CDR3 runs from the conserved cysteine through the conserved F or W. D genes are given only for firm matches.

J gene	CDR3 length	V gene	D gene	CDR3 DNA	CDR3 protein
TRBJ2-1	15	TRBV4-1	.	TGCGCCAGCAGCCAGCTGTTGGGCGAGTTCGATGAGCAGTTCTTC	CASSQLLGEFDEQFF
TRBJ2-1	16	TRBV4-2	.	TGTGCCAGCAGCCTAGAGGGGGTCTACGTCGACAATGAGCAGTTCTTC	CASSLEGVYVDNEQFF
TRBJ2-1	14	TRBV5-1	.	TGCGCCAGCAGCTTTGATAACATGGGGGATGAGCAGTTCTTC	CASSFDNMGDEQFF
TRBJ2-7	16	TRBV11-2	TRBD2	TGTGCCAGCAGCTCCCGCCGGGAGGCGGGCACCTACGAGCAGTACTTC	CASSSRREAGTYEQYF
TRBJ1-3	15	TRBV9	.	TGTGCCAGCAGCGTAAGGGGGGGAACTGGAAACACCATATATTTT	CASSVRGGTGNTIYF
TRBJ2-1	17	TRBV7-3	TRBD2	TGTGCCAGCAGCTTAACCGGGGTAGCGGGAGTTTACAATGAGCAGTTCTTC	CASSLTGVAGVYNEQFF
TRBJ1-4	16	TRBV19	TRBD1	TGTGCCAGTAGTTGGGACAGGGGGCTAACTAATGAAAAACTGTTTTTT	CASSWDRGLTNEKLFF
TRBJ2-5	14	TRBV7-2	.	TGTGCCAGCAGCCTGGGGTGGCGGCAAGAGACCCAGTACTTC	CASSLGWRQETQYF
TRBJ2-3	15	TRBV14	.	TGTGCCAGCAGCCAACTGTCCGTGGCGCGAGATACGCAGTATTTT	CASSQLSVARDTQYF
TRBJ2-3	15	TRBV6-1	.	TGTGCCAGCGGAGGACCTTACCAATTCACAGATACGCAGTATTTT	CASGGPYQFTDTQYF
TRBJ2-1	14	TRBV30	.	TGTGCCTGGAGTGTCGGACCATTGAGGAGGGAGCAGTTCTTC	CAWSVGPLRREQFF
TRBJ1-2	13	TRBV5-4	.	TGTGCCAGCAGCTTGGACGGAATCTATGGCTACACCTTC	CASSLDGIYGYTF
TRBJ1-2	14	TRBV5-1	.	TGCGCCAGCCGCCCTCTAGTAGGATTCTATGGCTACACCTTC	CASRPLVGFYGYTF
TRBJ2-7	14	TRBV5-1	.	TGCGCCAGCAGCTTCGGTGATGCGGGCTACGAGCAGTACTTC	CASSFGDAGYEQYF
TRBJ2-7	16	TRBV18	.	TGTGCCAGCTCACCACTTAGGGCACGGGATTCCTACGAGCAGTACTTC	CASSPLRARDSYEQYF
TRBJ1-2	16	TRBV7-8	TRBD1	TGTGCCAGCAGCTTGGGACAGGCGAGCTTAACGGATGGCTACACCTTC	CASSLGQASLTDGYTF